This TCR beta chain comes out of a study of graft-versus-host responses after intestinal transplantation. Study background: As for transplant type, recipients had multivisceral, liver-intestinal, or isolated intestinal grafts. Every transplant recipient was induced with anti-thymocyte globulin, then maintained on tacrolimus and steroids for roughly 3 years.

Study-wide results and limits: Present in recipient marrow, GvH clones included some that appeared first in ileum or blood.

Repertoires were generated with immunoSEQ multiplex PCR, while TCRdb's copy carries only in-frame clones and drops some. The table has over 120,000 clones, 92% seen once; the top ten hold 0.15% to 0.2%. V lost 8 bases and J lost 2, with 16 bases in between. CDR3 size: 14 residues. Germline V CDR1 and CDR2: LNHNV, YYDKDF (reference sequence). Details on this clone: Its antigen is still unknown.

The receptor was derived from a human donor who received an intestinal transplant. Material: unstimulated CD4+ T cells sorted from spleen or lymph node cells, obtained before intestinal transplant. V is TRBV15 and J is TRBJ2-7; TRBD1 is a possible D gene (6 bases). CDR3 residues: CATSRDTMAYEQYF. The CDR3 coding sequence is TGTGCCACCTCCCGGGACACCATGGCCTACGAGCAGTACTTC.